These 10 T cell receptor beta chains share one sample of origin, sequenced in a study of blood T cells in healthy people across ages. Sample-barcoded 5' priming and a J-beta primer mix drove a second PCR of about 6 to 12 cycles. TCRdb analysed the 5' RACE reads with MiXCR anew, one entry per CDR3 protein. The sample holds under 2 million distinct CDR3 sequences, about 31% seen once. The sequenced sample consisted of blood. These TCRs come from a young woman in good health.

The J gene is TRBJ1-2, the V gene TRBV9; 7 bases are shared with TRBD1. Looked up from germline, CDR1 is SGDLS and CDR2 is YYNGEE. The CDR3 contains 12 residues. J gave up 8 bases and V 4 bases, and 5 bases lay outside the gene matches. The chain's CDR3 is CASSMVGGGYTF. In nucleotides, the CDR3 is TGTGCCAGCAGCATGGTAGGGGGCGGCTACACCTTC.

This clonotype was counted a few times. The genes are TRBV29-1 and TRBJ1-2; D is undetermined. The CDR3 covers 11 residues. Trimming removed 0 bases from V and 8 bases from J, with 7 bases in between. Germline CDR1 reads SQVTM; CDR2 reads ANQGSEA. CDR3 DNA: TGCAGCGTTGAAGATTTGAGGGGCTACACCTTC. It is translated as CSVEDLRGYTF.

The V gene is TRBV9, the J gene TRBJ1-2; possible D gene TRBD1, 5 bases. Germline values: CDR1 SGDLS, CDR2 YYNGEE. The V gene lost 10 bases and the J gene lost 0 bases, with 19 bases spanning the gap. This CDR3 spans 15 amino acids. The CDR3: CAREKRGSANYGYTF. The CDR3 DNA reads TGTGCCCGCGAGAAGAGGGGTTCCGCTAACTATGGCTACACCTTC.

This clonotype was seen a few times. The chain carries TRBV9 and TRBJ2-5; D may be TRBD1 (6 bases). The germline CDR1 and CDR2 sequences are SGDLS and YYNGEE. V gave up 6 bases and J gave up 1 base, with 22 bases separating them. This CDR3 spans 17 amino acids. In DNA form, the CDR3 reads TGTGCCAGCACCCTCACCCAGGGGCTCCCCGGCCAAGAGACCCAGTACTTC. Protein: CASTLTQGLPGQETQYF.

The J gene is TRBJ1-2, the V gene TRBV6-5, with D possibly being TRBD1 (6 bases). The V gene's germline CDR1 is MNHEY and CDR2 SVGAGI. The CDR3 consists of 13 residues. V was shortened by 7 bases and J by 4 bases, with 13 bases between the two germline ends. The CDR3 loop reads CASIRGQGYGYTF. Here the CDR3 DNA reads TGTGCCAGCATCCGGGGGCAGGGCTATGGCTACACCTTC.

The rearrangement joins TRBV9 to TRBJ2-6; 9 nucleotides align to TRBD1. This CDR3 region has 19 residues. Germline assignment: CDR1 SGDLS and CDR2 YYNGEE. V lost 0 bases, J lost 1 base, and 8 bases stayed unmatched. CDR3 protein: CASSVGAGQGTSGANVLTF. CDR3 DNA sequence: TGTGCCAGCAGCGTAGGGGCGGGACAGGGTACGTCTGGGGCCAACGTCCTGACTTTC.

J is TRBJ1-1 and V is TRBV4-1, with 9 nucleotides matching TRBD1. CDR1 MGHRA and CDR2 YSYEKL come from the germline V gene. V trimming: 4 bases; J trimming: 3 bases; junction bases outside the gene matches: 6. CDR3 length equals 15 residues. CDR3 residues: CASSPWDREDTEAFF. CDR3 nucleotide sequence: TGCGCCAGCAGCCCTTGGGACAGGGAGGACACTGAAGCTTTCTTT.

This clonotype was counted only a few times. The chain recombines TRBV7-6 with TRBJ2-5, with 8 nucleotides matching TRBD1. The CDR3 has 15 residues. In germline, CDR1 is SGHVS, CDR2 FNYEAQ. The V gene end was trimmed by 5 bases and the J gene end by 5 bases; junction bases not matched to a gene: 10. This CDR3 is CASSELRGLGETQYF. CDR3 DNA sequence: TGTGCCAGCAGCGAACTCAGGGGGCTCGGGGAGACCCAGTACTTC.

V is TRBV13 and J is TRBJ1-2; 9 bases align to TRBD1. V shed 0 bases, J shed 1 base, and the junction held 0 bases outside the gene matches. The germline CDR1 and CDR2 sequences are PRHDT and FYEKMQ (reference sequence). This CDR3 comprises 15 residues. In DNA form, the CDR3 reads TGTGCCAGCAGCTTAGGGACAGGGGGTAACTATGGCTACACCTTC. This encodes CASSLGTGGNYGYTF.

V and J are TRBV5-8 and TRBJ1-5; TRBD1 might be the D (6 bases). The germline CDR1 and CDR2 sequences are SGHTS and YDEGEE. This CDR3 has 15 amino acids. V lost 5 bases and J lost 0, with 12 bases in between. The CDR3 nucleotides are TGTGCCAGCAGACGAGGACAGCATAGCAATCAGCCCCAGCATTTT. It encodes CASRRGQHSNQPQHF.